The entry that follows covers one T cell receptor beta chain sequence. Using immunoSEQ multiplex PCR, the repertoire was profiled, and TCRdb retains in-frame clones only, with some absent. The table shows 37,000 or so clones, with about four fifths occurring only once. These data originate in a study of STAT5B mutations in CD4+ large granular lymphocyte leukemia. Material for sequencing was CD4+ T cells from blood buffy coats. This receptor was obtained from a human donor in good health.

This CDR3 reads CASSPSRGQTQYF. DNA of the CDR3: TGTGCCAGCAGCCCTAGCAGGGGCCAGACCCAGTACTTC. The V call is TRBV7-2, the J call TRBJ2-5, with D possibly matching TRBD1 (6 bases). CDR1 is SGHTA and CDR2 is FQGNSA in the germline V gene. Trimming pared 5 bases from V and 6 bases from J, leaving 13 bases between. This CDR3 has 13 amino acids.